Included here is one T cell receptor (beta chain) sequence, with context. These data are taken from a study of T-cell reconstitution after alpha-beta-depleted transplantation in children. Researchers prepared the TCRbeta library using unique molecular identifiers, the study reports. Via MiXCR, TCRdb re-called the PCR reads, giving one row per CDR3 protein. The profile shows about 400,000 distinct CDR3 sequences, around 20% of them singletons. V lost 4 bases, J lost 9 bases, and 9 bases stayed unmatched. The CDR3 spans 14 residues. V is TRBV12-3 or TRBV12-4 and J is TRBJ2-1; 7 bases are a match to TRBD1. The starting material was PBMCs from the stem cell graft donor, obtained from the stem cell graft. This clonotype was sampled from a human donor who donated a stem cell graft to a child with acute myeloid leukemia. CDR3 sequence: CASSSRQGIGEQFF. CDR3 in DNA: TGTGCCAGCAGTTCCCGACAGGGTATCGGTGAGCAGTTCTTC.